This entry lists 30 T cell receptor beta chains sequenced from one sample in a study of T-cell reconstitution after alpha-beta-depleted transplantation in children. Preparing the TCRbeta library involved the use of unique molecular identifiers. Using its own MiXCR run on the PCR reads, TCRdb lists one record per CDR3 protein. This table has about 250,000 distinct CDR3 sequences, more than 20% appearing once. This material consisted of PBMCs, mostly from graft donor cells, taken 360 days after TCRalphabeta/CD19-depleted stem cell transplant. The origin of the receptors is a female patient aged 2-15 years who had a stem cell transplant for congenital amegakaryocytic thrombocytopenia, so the T cells may come from the graft donor.

In this sample, this clonotype turned up a few times. The J gene is TRBJ2-7, the V gene TRBV20-1; 9 bases map to TRBD1. V shed 1 base and J 2 bases; nucleotides not matched to a gene: 6. CDR3 size: 15 residues. Germline CDR1 is DFQATT and CDR2 is SNEGSKA (reference sequence). DNA for the CDR3: TGCAGTGCTAGAGCCGGGACAGGGTTGCCCTACGAGCAGTACTTC. This codes for CSARAGTGLPYEQYF.

The CDR3 is CSARDGTSGVYEQYF. In nucleotides, the CDR3 is TGCAGTGCTAGAGATGGGACTAGCGGGGTCTACGAGCAGTACTTC. The chain couples TRBV20-1 to TRBJ2-7, with 13 bases fitting TRBD2. The ends lost 0 bases at V and 3 bases at J; junction bases unmatched: 2. Per germline, CDR1 DFQATT and CDR2 SNEGSKA (reference sequence). This CDR3 region has 15 residues.

This clonotype was seen just once. The V gene is TRBV6-1, the J gene TRBJ2-1; 10 bases fit TRBD2. There are 15 residues in the CDR3. Germline CDR1 MNHNS, CDR2 SASEGT. The junction had 9 bases not matched to a gene; V was cut back by 6 bases and J by 7 bases. Here the CDR3 DNA reads TGTGCCAGCAGAGAGCCTAGCGGGGGTATGAATGAGCAGTTCTTC. This sequence encodes CASREPSGGMNEQFF.

This rearrangement joins TRBV7-6 to TRBJ2-7, with TRBD1 matching 9 bases. In germline, CDR1 is SGHVS, CDR2 FNYEAQ. Trimming removed 5 bases from V and 6 bases from J; junction bases left unmatched: 11. There are 15 residues in the CDR3. Written as DNA, the CDR3 is TGTGCCAGCAGCGCCGGGTCGGGACAGGGCTCCGAGCAGTACTTC. This codes for CASSAGSGQGSEQYF.

This clonotype was seen only a few times. The chain has TRBV28 and TRBJ2-3, with D perhaps TRBD2 (5 bases). Germline V lookup: CDR1 MDHEN, CDR2 SYDVKM. The CDR3 runs 15 residues. Trimming removed 4 bases from V and 6 bases from J, with 17 bases in between. The CDR3 DNA sequence: TGTGCCAGCAGTTCCTACTATGGAGGCGAGGATACGCAGTATTTT. Translated: CASSSYYGGEDTQYF.

The table lists this clonotype with a few counts. The genes are TRBV5-5 and TRBJ2-6; weak D call: TRBD1 (6 bases). CDR1 is SGHKS, CDR2 YYEKEE, per germline (reference sequence). The CDR3 is 18 amino acids. V dropped 4 bases and J dropped 0 bases, with 17 bases sitting between them. The CDR3 here is CASSIGQLALSGANVLTF. The DNA for the CDR3 is TGTGCCAGCAGCATCGGACAGCTAGCCCTCTCTGGGGCCAACGTCCTGACTTTC.

The genes are TRBV7-6 and TRBJ1-5; no firm D call. CDR1 and CDR2 from the germline V gene are SGHVS and FNYEAQ. The CDR3 spans 15 residues. V was shortened by 0 bases and J by 5 bases, with 11 bases between the two germline ends. CDR3 bases: TGTGCCAGCAGCTTAGCGCCGGGGAGGCATCAGCCCCAGCATTTT. Protein product: CASSLAPGRHQPQHF.

There are a few counts of this clonotype. The chain joins TRBV7-7 to TRBJ2-7, with D possibly TRBD2 on 5 matching bases. V was shortened by 3 bases and J by 5 bases, with 11 bases between the two germline ends. Germline V gene sequence: CDR1 SSHAT, CDR2 FNYEAQ (reference sequence). CDR3 length: 13 residues. In DNA form, the CDR3 reads TGTGCCAGCAGCTTGGGGAGAAACGACGAGCAGTACTTC. The encoded protein is CASSLGRNDEQYF.

This clonotype has more than one count but fewer than ten. This rearrangement joins TRBV20-1 to TRBJ2-1, with no clear D. The CDR3 consists of 14 residues. Germline V gene data show CDR1 as DFQATT and CDR2 as SNEGSKA (reference sequence). The V end lost 1 base, the J end lost 0 bases, and 7 bases lay between the germline ends. The CDR3 DNA is TGCAGTGCTAGAGCTATTTACTCCTACAATGAGCAGTTCTTC. It is translated as CSARAIYSYNEQFF.

This clonotype was seen a few times. This chain connects TRBV20-1 to TRBJ2-3; 8 bases align to TRBD2. In germline, CDR1 is DFQATT, CDR2 SNEGSKA (reference sequence). Trimming took 1 base from V and 3 from J; bases not matched to a gene: 9. There are 16 residues in the CDR3. The CDR3 loop reads CSARVAGRKRTDTQYF. CDR3 in DNA: TGCAGTGCTAGAGTAGCGGGGCGCAAGCGGACAGATACGCAGTATTTT.

Worth noting for this clonotype: This could be a read error, since a much larger clone is one nucleotide away. The V call is TRBV29-1, the J call TRBJ1-5; unclear D gene. V was shortened by 8 bases and J by 3 bases, with 14 bases between the two germline ends. The CDR3 consists of 13 residues. Germline V gene lookup returns CDR1 SQVTM and CDR2 ANQGSEA. In DNA, the CDR3 is TGCAGCTTTGCCCGGGGAACCAATCAGCCCCAGCATTTT. Translating it yields CSFARGTNQPQHF.

The chain combines TRBV20-1 with TRBJ2-2; 9 positions match TRBD1. The V gene end was trimmed by 4 bases and the J gene end by 8 bases; junction bases not matched to a gene: 8. This CDR3 comprises 14 residues. Germline loops: CDR1 DFQATT, CDR2 SNEGSKA (reference sequence). CDR3 nucleotides: TGCAGTGCTATACCCGGACAGGGGAGGGGGGAGCTGTTTTTT. This encodes CSAIPGQGRGELFF.

At least ten counts were recorded for this clonotype. The chain carries TRBV28 and TRBJ2-2; no definite D call. Germline V CDR1 and CDR2: MDHEN, SYDVKM. V was clipped by 6 bases and J by 8 bases, with 22 bases between them. The CDR3 length is 16 residues. DNA of the CDR3: TGTGCCAGCAGCTCCGACCCAAGATATGTCCCGGGGGAGCTGTTTTTT. Translation gives CASSSDPRYVPGELFF.

The V call is TRBV7-6, the J call TRBJ2-7; TRBD1 might be the D (8 bases). Germline lookup yields CDR1 SGHVS and CDR2 FNYEAQ. V lost 5 bases, J lost 3 bases, and 20 bases lay in between. The CDR3 contains 16 residues. Here the CDR3 DNA reads TGTGCCAGCAGCCCAGGGACAGGACTAGGAATCTACGAGCAGTACTTC. Amino acids: CASSPGTGLGIYEQYF.

The chain uses TRBV5-1 and TRBJ1-1; possibly TRBD1 for D (6 bases). CDR1 is SGHRS and CDR2 is YFSETQ in the germline V gene. V lost 3 bases and J 0 bases, leaving 12 bases between the germline ends. The CDR3 loop spans 15 amino acids. The CDR3: CASSYVRGVNTEAFF. DNA of the CDR3: TGCGCCAGCAGCTACGTGAGGGGGGTGAACACTGAAGCTTTCTTT.

This clonotype was picked up a small number of times. This chain's CDR3 is CASSVGRATYEQYF. The CDR3 DNA reads TGTGCCAGTAGTGTGGGGAGGGCCACCTACGAGCAGTACTTC. The chain has TRBV19 and TRBJ2-7, with 7 bases aligning to TRBD2. V shed 5 bases and J 2 bases; nucleotides not matched to a gene: 6. This CDR3 has 14 amino acids. Germline values: CDR1 LNHDA, CDR2 SQIVND (reference sequence).

The chain uses TRBV4-1 and TRBJ2-3; 13 bases fit TRBD2. The CDR3 runs to 15 residues. Germline trimming cut 8 bases from V and 3 bases from J; bases unmatched to any gene: 5. Germline V CDR1 and CDR2: MGHRA, YSYEKL. Here the CDR3 DNA reads TGCGCCAGCGGAAAGGGACTAGCGGGAACAGATACGCAGTATTTT. It yields the protein CASGKGLAGTDTQYF.

The gene calls are TRBV30 and TRBJ1-4, with D hard to call. V was trimmed by 0 bases and J by 8 bases, leaving 10 bases between them. There are 13 residues in the CDR3. Germline CDR1 GTSNPN, CDR2 SVGIG (reference sequence). CDR3 region: CAWSVPYGEKLFF. Here the CDR3 DNA reads TGTGCCTGGAGTGTACCCTATGGGGAAAAACTGTTTTTT.

This clonotype was counted only a few times. The chain couples TRBV7-2 to TRBJ2-1, with unresolved D. Germline values: CDR1 SGHTA, CDR2 FQGNSA. V was shortened by 2 bases and J by 0 bases, with 8 bases between the two germline ends. This CDR3 is 15 amino acids long. This chain's CDR3 is CASSLSGNSYNEQFF. CDR3 sequence (DNA): TGTGCCAGCAGCTTATCCGGAAACTCCTACAATGAGCAGTTCTTC.

The CDR3 region is CASSLVGDRGLAGGSDEQFF. CDR3 nucleotides: TGTGCCAGCAGCTTAGTTGGGGACAGGGGACTAGCGGGAGGAAGCGATGAGCAGTTCTTC. The chain recombines TRBV7-8 with TRBJ2-1, with TRBD2 identical over 15 bases. The CDR3 has 20 residues. Germline CDR1 reads SGHVS; CDR2 reads FQNEAQ. V gave up 1 base and J gave up 8 bases; unmatched junction bases: 15.

Only a few counts were recorded for this clonotype. This chain connects TRBV29-1 to TRBJ2-5; D perhaps matches TRBD2 (5 bases). Trimming removed 5 bases from V and 2 bases from J, with 9 bases in between. The CDR3 consists of 12 residues. Germline CDR1 and CDR2: SQVTM and ANQGSEA. DNA of the CDR3: TGCAGCGTTCGAGGGAGTCAAGAGACCCAGTACTTC. This encodes CSVRGSQETQYF.

A few counts support this clonotype. The chain carries TRBV4-1 and TRBJ2-7, with D perhaps given as TRBD1 or TRBD2 (5 bases each). The V end lost 0 bases, the J end lost 3 bases, and 18 bases lay between the germline ends. CDR3 length: 17 amino acids. CDR1 is MGHRA, CDR2 YSYEKL, per germline. In nucleotides, the CDR3 is TGCGCCAGCAGCCAAGACGGGTTAGGGGCTAGCATCTACGAGCAGTACTTC. Translation gives CASSQDGLGASIYEQYF.

This clonotype has just a few counts. The CDR3 sequence is CASSLTRQEDTQYF. The DNA for the CDR3 is TGTGCCAGCAGCTTAACCCGGCAGGAAGATACGCAGTATTTT. This rearrangement joins TRBV7-8 to TRBJ2-3; unclear D gene. The CDR3 loop spans 14 amino acids. V shed 2 bases and J shed 5 bases, with 11 bases lying between them. The germline V gene encodes CDR1 SGHVS and CDR2 FQNEAQ.

The chain recombines TRBV3-1 with TRBJ2-5; 9 positions match TRBD1. This CDR3 is built from 15 residues. CDR1 and CDR2 from the germline V gene are LGHDT and YNNKEL (reference sequence). J lost 4 bases, V lost 4 bases, and 7 bases had no gene match. Here the CDR3 DNA reads TGTGCCAGCAGCCGTCGACAGGGGGGCGGAGAGACCCAGTACTTC. This sequence encodes CASSRRQGGGETQYF.

The chain uses TRBV4-2 and TRBJ2-1; possibly TRBD2 for D (6 bases). V shed 6 bases and J shed 3 bases, with 24 bases lying between them. The CDR3 spans 18 residues. Per the germline V gene, CDR1 is LGHNA and CDR2 is YNFKEQ. The CDR3 region has the DNA TGTGCCAGCAGTCCAAGTTTGTCCGCGGGGAGCATCTACAATGAGCAGTTCTTC. The encoded protein is CASSPSLSAGSIYNEQFF.

The V and J genes are TRBV6-1 and TRBJ1-1, with a weak D call TRBD1 (6 bases). Germline loops: CDR1 MNHNS, CDR2 SASEGT. V was clipped by 7 bases and J by 7 bases, with 19 bases between them. There are 14 residues in the CDR3. The CDR3: CASNPGTKKVEAFF. The CDR3 DNA reads TGTGCCAGCAATCCCGGGACAAAGAAAGTTGAAGCTTTCTTT.

V and J are TRBV27 and TRBJ2-3, with 7 bases aligning to TRBD2. Losses at the gene ends were 5 bases for V and 3 bases for J; bases not matched to a gene: 11. Germline CDR1 reads MNHEY; CDR2 reads SMNVEV (reference sequence). This CDR3 is built from 16 residues. The CDR3 DNA reads as TGTGCCAGCAGTAAACACAGCGGGATTAAGACAGATACGCAGTATTTT. Encoded protein: CASSKHSGIKTDTQYF.

This clonotype was detected ten times or more. CDR3 DNA sequence: TGCAGCGTGGGACTTTCAGATACGCAGTATTTT. Amino acid sequence: CSVGLSDTQYF. The chain uses TRBV29-1 and TRBJ2-3; tentatively, D is TRBD2 (6 bases). The V end lost 6 bases, the J end lost 4 bases, and 8 bases lay between the germline ends. Germline lookup yields CDR1 SQVTM and CDR2 ANQGSEA. The CDR3 extends over 11 amino acids.

CDR3 protein: CASSLVLGGTNEKLFF. In DNA form, the CDR3 reads TGCGCCAGCAGCTTGGTCCTGGGCGGAACTAATGAAAAACTGTTTTTT. The chain is built from TRBV5-1 and TRBJ1-4; D unresolved. CDR1 and CDR2 (germline): SGHRS, YFSETQ. The CDR3 runs 16 residues. V was cut by 0 bases and J by 1 base, with 10 bases left in between.

CDR3 protein: CSARPFYLAKNIQYF. CDR3 nucleotide sequence: TGCAGTGCTAGACCCTTCTACTTAGCCAAAAACATTCAGTACTTC. J is TRBJ2-4 and V is TRBV20-1; D is uncertain. V dropped 2 bases and J dropped 0 bases, with 11 bases sitting between them. CDR1 and CDR2 (germline): DFQATT, SNEGSKA (reference sequence). This CDR3 contains 15 residues.